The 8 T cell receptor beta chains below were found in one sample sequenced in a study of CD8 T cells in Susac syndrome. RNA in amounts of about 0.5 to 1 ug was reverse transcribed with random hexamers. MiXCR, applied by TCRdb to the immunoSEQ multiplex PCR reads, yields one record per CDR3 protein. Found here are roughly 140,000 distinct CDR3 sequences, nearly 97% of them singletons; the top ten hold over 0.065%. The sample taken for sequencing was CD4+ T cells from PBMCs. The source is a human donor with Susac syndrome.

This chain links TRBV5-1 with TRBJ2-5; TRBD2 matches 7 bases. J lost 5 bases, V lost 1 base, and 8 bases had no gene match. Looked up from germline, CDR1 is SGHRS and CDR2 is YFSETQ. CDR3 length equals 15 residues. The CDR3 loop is CASSLTGEGSETQYF. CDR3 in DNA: TGCGCCAGCAGCTTGACCGGGGAGGGAAGCGAGACCCAGTACTTC.

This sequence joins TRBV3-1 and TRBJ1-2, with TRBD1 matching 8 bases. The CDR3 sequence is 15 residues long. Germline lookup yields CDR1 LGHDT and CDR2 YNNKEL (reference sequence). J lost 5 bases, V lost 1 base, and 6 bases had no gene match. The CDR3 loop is CASSQAGTGRYGYTF. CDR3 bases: TGTGCCAGCAGCCAAGCAGGGACAGGCCGGTATGGCTACACCTTC.

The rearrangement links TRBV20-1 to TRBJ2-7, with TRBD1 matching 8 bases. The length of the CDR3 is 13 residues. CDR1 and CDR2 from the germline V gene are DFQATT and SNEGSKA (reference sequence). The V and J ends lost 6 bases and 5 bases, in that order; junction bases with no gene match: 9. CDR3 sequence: CSAPQGARNEQYF. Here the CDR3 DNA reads TGCAGTGCCCCTCAGGGGGCTAGAAACGAGCAGTACTTC.

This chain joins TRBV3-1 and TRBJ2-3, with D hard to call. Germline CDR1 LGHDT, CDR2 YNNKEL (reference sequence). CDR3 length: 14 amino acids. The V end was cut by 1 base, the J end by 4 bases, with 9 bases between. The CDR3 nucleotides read TGTGCCAGCAGCCAAGGCCGGAGCGCAGATACGCAGTATTTT. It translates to CASSQGRSADTQYF.

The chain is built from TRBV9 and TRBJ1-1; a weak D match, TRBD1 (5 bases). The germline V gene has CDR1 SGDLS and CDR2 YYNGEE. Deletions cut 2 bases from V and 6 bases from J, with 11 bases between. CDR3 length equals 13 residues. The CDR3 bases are TGTGCCAGCAGCGTTAGGTCAGGGTCTGAAGCTTTCTTT. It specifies CASSVRSGSEAFF.

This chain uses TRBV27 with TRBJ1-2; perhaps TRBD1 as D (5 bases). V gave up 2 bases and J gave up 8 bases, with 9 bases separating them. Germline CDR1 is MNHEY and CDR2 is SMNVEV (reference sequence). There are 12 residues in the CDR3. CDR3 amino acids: CASSLKGRGYTF. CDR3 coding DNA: TGTGCCAGCAGTTTAAAGGGGAGGGGCTACACCTTC.

The CDR3 sequence is CASSSGQGGSYTF. In DNA form, the CDR3 reads TGTGCCAGCAGTTCGGGACAGGGAGGGAGCTACACCTTC. The rearrangement uses TRBV28 and TRBJ1-2; 9 bases are a match to TRBD1. The germline V gene encodes CDR1 MDHEN and CDR2 SYDVKM. The CDR3 has 13 amino acids. V dropped 4 bases and J dropped 9; count of bases not matched to a gene: 6.

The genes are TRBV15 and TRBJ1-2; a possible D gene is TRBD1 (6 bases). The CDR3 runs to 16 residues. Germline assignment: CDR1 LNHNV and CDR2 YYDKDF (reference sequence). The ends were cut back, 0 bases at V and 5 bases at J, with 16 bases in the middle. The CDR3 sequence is CATSREAGAFPYGYTF. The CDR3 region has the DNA TGTGCCACCAGCAGAGAGGCGGGGGCATTTCCGTATGGCTACACCTTC.